Listed here are 6 T cell receptor beta chains from one sample, sequenced in a study of neurological immune-mediated disorders (dated by TCRdb to between 2018 and 2021). Receptor amplification or capture employed 5' RACE. The instrument was an Illumina HiSeq 2500. Through fastp at Q25 and MiXCR, TCRdb rebuilt clones from the public reads, retaining in-frame beta chains. Each record represents a unique CDR3 protein, reported with the most common genes and DNA among its rows. The sample contains tens of thousands of distinct CDR3 sequences, 9.7% of them found a single time. The ten largest make up roughly an eighth of the sample. Read against the paper, the sample's time point label means: longitudinal time-point 2. Sequenced material: PBMCs. The receptor source for this set is a man younger than 45 in good health.

In this sample, this clonotype turned up many times. The V gene is TRBV28, the J gene TRBJ1-5; D ambiguous. The CDR3 is made up of 11 amino acids. V gave up 5 bases and J gave up 6 bases, with 5 bases separating them. The germline CDR1 and CDR2 sequences are MDHEN and SYDVKM. CDR3 sequence (DNA): TGTGCCAGCAGTACACTTCAGCCCCAGCATTTT. It encodes CASSTLQPQHF.

This clonotype was picked up many times. This chain links TRBV9 with TRBJ1-6; D gene ambiguous. Per germline, CDR1 SGDLS and CDR2 YYNGEE. V was cut by 5 bases and J by 4 bases, with 10 bases left in between. This CDR3 contains 14 residues. The CDR3 coding sequence is TGTGCCAGCAGTGCTGGGGAGTATAATTCACCCCTCCACTTT. It specifies CASSAGEYNSPLHF.

This clonotype has at least ten counts. This sequence joins TRBV28 and TRBJ2-3; tentatively, D is TRBD2 (5 bases). Trimming pared 6 bases from V and 7 bases from J, leaving 14 bases between. CDR1 MDHEN and CDR2 SYDVKM come from the germline V gene. The CDR3 runs to 13 residues. In DNA, the CDR3 is TGTGCCAGCAGCGCAGCGGCACCCAATACGCAGTATTTT. It encodes CASSAAAPNTQYF.

The sample holds many counts of this clonotype. The V gene is TRBV14, the J gene TRBJ2-7; 7 nucleotides align to TRBD1. The junction had 3 bases not matched to a gene; V was cut back by 4 bases and J by 0 bases. The CDR3 has 14 amino acids. Germline lookup yields CDR1 SGHDN and CDR2 FVKESK. This chain's CDR3 is CASSRYRGSYEQYF. CDR3 DNA: TGTGCCAGCAGCCGGTACAGGGGCTCCTACGAGCAGTACTTC.

About this clonotype itself: A much larger clonotype is one base distant, so this may be a read error. The chain joins TRBV14 to TRBJ2-5, with D unresolved. Germline CDR1 and CDR2: SGHDN and FVKESK. This CDR3 has 12 residues. The CDR3 DNA is TGTACCAGCAGCTCCCTTGGGAAGACCCAGTACTTC. Translation: CTSSSLGKTQYF.

There are many counts of this clonotype. The V and J genes are TRBV24-1 and TRBJ1-1, with 10 bases identical to TRBD1. The CDR3 covers 15 residues. Germline V CDR1 and CDR2: KGHDR, SFDVKD. Unmatched junction bases numbered 7, after V lost 2 bases and J lost 8 bases. The CDR3, as DNA: TGTGCCACCAGTGATTCCGGGACAGGGGCACCCGAAGCTTTCTTT. This encodes CATSDSGTGAPEAFF.